Listed here are 24 T cell receptor beta chains from one sample, sequenced in a study of shared T cell receptors in the human thymus. Repertoires were generated with immunoSEQ multiplex PCR, while TCRdb's copy carries only in-frame clones and drops some. Among about 610,000 clones listed, over 75% were seen once. The same data also contributed to another study, on human thymus T cells.

The sample comprised thymocytes. The receptors shown here come from a boy less than two years old with a congenital heart defect.

The rearrangement links TRBV7-2 to TRBJ2-1; the match to TRBD2 covers 7 bases. The CDR3 is made up of 19 amino acids. V was pared by 2 bases and J by 4 bases, with 17 bases of the junction left unmatched. Germline loops: CDR1 SGHTA, CDR2 FQGNSA. The DNA for the CDR3 is TGTGCCAGCAGCTTACTCCCTTGGGGACCGGGAGGTCAGTACAATGAGCAGTTCTTC. It specifies CASSLLPWGPGGQYNEQFF.

The chain links TRBV6-1 to TRBJ1-4, with D unclear. CDR1 and CDR2 (germline): MNHNS, SASEGT. The CDR3 consists of 17 residues. V gave up 3 bases and J gave up 0 bases, with 14 bases separating them. CDR3: CASSDRQAHATNEKLFF. As DNA, the CDR3 is TGTGCCAGCAGTGACCGGCAGGCCCATGCAACTAATGAAAAACTGTTTTTT.

CDR3 bases: TGCGCCAGCATAAGGACAGGCTATAGCAATCAGCCCCAGCATTTT. It codes for CASIRTGYSNQPQHF. The gene calls are TRBV5-1 and TRBJ1-5, with 7 bases lining up with TRBD1. The CDR3 spans 15 residues. Germline CDR1 and CDR2: SGHRS and YFSETQ. Unmatched junction bases numbered 6, after V lost 6 bases and J lost 0 bases.

V gene TRBV29-1 combines with J gene TRBJ2-7; TRBD1 matches at 7 bases. Trimming at V came to 4 bases and at J to 2 bases, leaving 5 bases not matched to a gene. CDR1 and CDR2 (germline): SQVTM, ANQGSEA. The CDR3 consists of 13 residues. As DNA, the CDR3 is TGCAGCGTTGCGTACGACAGGGCCTACGAGCAGTACTTC. This sequence encodes CSVAYDRAYEQYF.

The rearrangement joins TRBV6-1 to TRBJ2-2, with D unresolved. Germline V CDR1 and CDR2: MNHNS, SASEGT. The CDR3 sequence is 14 residues long. Trimming stripped 7 bases from V and 0 bases from J, with 9 bases between. In DNA form, the CDR3 reads TGTGCCAGCACGCGAAACCCGAACACCGGGGAGCTGTTTTTT. It codes for CASTRNPNTGELFF.

The chain has TRBV11-2 and TRBJ2-2; D perhaps matches TRBD1 (5 bases). Germline lookup yields CDR1 SGHAT and CDR2 FQNNGV. V was trimmed by 2 bases and J by 0 bases, leaving 10 bases between them. This CDR3 comprises 16 residues. The CDR3 protein is CASSLRGNPNTGELFF. CDR3 coding DNA: TGTGCCAGCAGCTTAAGGGGTAACCCGAACACCGGGGAGCTGTTTTTT. Based on the CDR3 plus reference TRBV11-2 and TRBJ2-2, the full variable domain is EAGVAQSPRYKIIEKRQSVAFWCNPISGHATLYWYQQILGQGPKLLIQFQNNGVVDDSQLPKDRFSAERLKGVDSTLKIQPAKLEDSAVYLCASSLRGNPNTGELFFGEGSRLTVL.

This rearrangement joins TRBV7-9 to TRBJ1-1; perhaps TRBD1 as D (5 bases). The germline CDR1 and CDR2 sequences are SEHNR and FQNEAQ (reference sequence). CDR3 length: 18 amino acids. Trimming stripped 1 base from V and 0 bases from J, with 18 bases between. The DNA of the CDR3 is TGTGCCAGCAGCTTAGAGGGTTGGGGCAGGGCCTTGAACACTGAAGCTTTCTTT. This encodes CASSLEGWGRALNTEAFF.

This chain joins TRBV7-6 and TRBJ2-3; 7 bases map to TRBD2. This CDR3 has 17 amino acids. The ends lost 1 base at V and 3 bases at J; junction bases unmatched: 10. Germline loops: CDR1 SGHVS, CDR2 FNYEAQ. The CDR3, as DNA: TGTGCCAGCAGCTTAGGGCCTCGTTGGGAGGGGACAGATACGCAGTATTTT. Translation: CASSLGPRWEGTDTQYF.

The chain employs TRBV15 and TRBJ1-1, with a possible D match to TRBD1 (6 bases). The V gene's germline CDR1 is LNHNV and CDR2 YYDKDF (reference sequence). V was pared by 1 base and J by 12 bases, with 15 bases between. There are 13 residues in the CDR3. This CDR3 reads CATSRGRGGITFF. CDR3 nucleotides: TGTGCCACCAGCAGAGGTAGAGGGGGTATAACTTTCTTT.

The genes are TRBV4-3 and TRBJ2-7, with D perhaps matching TRBD2 (5 bases). There are 16 residues in the CDR3. Trimming removed 4 bases from V and 4 bases from J, with 20 bases in between. CDR1 and CDR2 (germline): LGHNA, YSLEER. This chain's CDR3 is CASSPKAYTGMYEQYF. The CDR3 DNA reads TGCGCCAGCAGCCCCAAGGCCTACACCGGGATGTACGAGCAGTACTTC.

The chain uses TRBV5-6 and TRBJ2-1; D not certain. The germline V and J ends were trimmed by 0 bases and 8 bases, with 3 bases remaining between them. Germline lookup yields CDR1 SGHDT and CDR2 YYEEEE. The CDR3 contains 11 residues. This chain's CDR3 is CASSLVDEQFF. The CDR3 nucleotides are TGTGCCAGCAGCTTGGTCGATGAGCAGTTCTTC. The full variable domain, in which reference TRBV5-6 and TRBJ2-1 provide the parts outside the CDR3, is DAGVTQSPTHLIKTRGQQVTLRCSPKSGHDTVSWYQQALGQGPQFIFQYYEEEERQRGNFPDRFSGHQFPNYSSELNVNALLLGDSALYLCASSLVDEQFFGPGTRLTVL.

About this clone: At one of its ends the junction is not consistent with the germline gene, which may arise from a read error. This chain links TRBV4-1 with TRBJ2-1; TRBD2 matches 10 bases. The length of the CDR3 is 16 residues. Germline V gene lookup returns CDR1 MGHRA and CDR2 YSYEKL. The CDR3 protein is CASSQRESGRGDEEFF. The CDR3 nucleotides read TGCGCCAGCAGCCAAAGGGAGAGCGGGAGGGGGGATGAGGAGTTCTTC.

The rearrangement uses TRBV5-1 and TRBJ1-5, with a possible D match to TRBD1 (6 bases). The V gene lost 1 base and the J gene lost 0 bases, with 11 bases spanning the gap. Germline lookup yields CDR1 SGHRS and CDR2 YFSETQ. There are 16 residues in the CDR3. The CDR3 reads CASSLWAGDSNQPQHF. As DNA, the CDR3 is TGCGCCAGCAGCTTGTGGGCAGGGGATAGCAATCAGCCCCAGCATTTT.

Here the CDR3 reads CASSRMTGDTEAFF. The DNA for the CDR3 is TGCGCCAGCAGCCGCATGACAGGGGACACTGAAGCTTTCTTT. The chain recombines TRBV4-1 with TRBJ1-1, with TRBD1 identical over 8 bases. CDR1 is MGHRA and CDR2 is YSYEKL in the germline V gene. This CDR3 is built from 14 residues. V was pared by 4 bases and J by 3 bases, with 4 bases of the junction left unmatched.

This clone was found once. The chain employs TRBV5-1 and TRBJ2-5, with 8 nucleotides matching TRBD2. Unmatched junction bases numbered 13, after V lost 6 bases and J lost 0 bases. The germline V gene has CDR1 SGHRS and CDR2 YFSETQ. The CDR3 loop spans 17 amino acids. The CDR3 loop is CASTTNGRDGDQETQYF. As DNA, the CDR3 is TGCGCCAGCACCACCAACGGGAGGGACGGAGACCAAGAGACCCAGTACTTC.

The chain uses TRBV2 and TRBJ1-1, with 9 bases aligning to TRBD1. The CDR3 extends over 16 amino acids. Germline loops: CDR1 SNHLY, CDR2 FYNNEI. With V trimmed by 5 bases and J by 5 bases, 12 bases remained unmatched. In nucleotides, the CDR3 is TGTGCCAGCAGTTTAACAGGGGGCGCAAGGACTACTGAAGCTTTCTTT. It is translated as CASSLTGGARTTEAFF.

This chain connects TRBV2 to TRBJ2-3, with D perhaps TRBD2 (6 bases). Germline V lookup: CDR1 SNHLY, CDR2 FYNNEI. V was pared by 8 bases and J by 0 bases, with 18 bases between. The CDR3 covers 16 residues. This chain's CDR3 is CASEASDRPSTDTQYF. CDR3 sequence (DNA): TGTGCCAGCGAGGCTAGCGATCGACCTAGCACAGATACGCAGTATTTT. Supplemented by reference TRBV2 and TRBJ2-3, the full variable domain reads EPEVTQTPSHQVTQMGQEVILRCVPISNHLYFYWYRQILGQKVEFLVSFYNNEISEKSEIFDDQFSVERPDGSNFTLKIRSTKLEDSAMYFCASEASDRPSTDTQYFGPGTRLTVL.

This sequence joins TRBV7-8 and TRBJ2-7; unclear D gene. Germline V gene lookup returns CDR1 SGHVS and CDR2 FQNEAQ. The CDR3 consists of 12 residues. V lost 5 bases, J lost 6 bases, and 11 bases lay in between. The CDR3 sequence is CASSPTRSEQYF. The CDR3 DNA sequence: TGTGCCAGCAGCCCCACCCGGTCCGAGCAGTACTTC.

This sequence joins TRBV11-2 and TRBJ1-3; unclear D gene. The CDR3 runs 16 residues. V was shortened by 2 bases and J by 0 bases, with 11 bases between the two germline ends. Per the germline V gene, CDR1 is SGHAT and CDR2 is FQNNGV. DNA of the CDR3: TGTGCCAGCAGCTTATCGTTACAGTTCTCTGGAAACACCATATATTTT. This sequence encodes CASSLSLQFSGNTIYF. Supplemented by reference TRBV11-2 and TRBJ1-3, the full variable domain reads EAGVAQSPRYKIIEKRQSVAFWCNPISGHATLYWYQQILGQGPKLLIQFQNNGVVDDSQLPKDRFSAERLKGVDSTLKIQPAKLEDSAVYLCASSLSLQFSGNTIYFGEGSWLTVV.

This sequence joins TRBV29-1 and TRBJ2-7; 8 positions agree with TRBD1. Germline assignment: CDR1 SQVTM and CDR2 ANQGSEA. This CDR3 spans 14 amino acids. The trim removed 6 bases at V and 5 bases at J, leaving 12 bases unmatched. The CDR3 reads CSVGRAGQGNEQYF. In nucleotides, the CDR3 is TGCAGCGTGGGCCGCGCCGGACAGGGCAACGAGCAGTACTTC.

The rearrangement links TRBV6-5 to TRBJ2-7; 11 nucleotides align to TRBD2. CDR1 and CDR2 (germline): MNHEY, SVGAGI. With 5 bases clipped from V and 2 bases from J, the junction kept 5 bases outside the gene matches. This CDR3 has 15 residues. The CDR3 sequence is CASSPGLAGPYEQYF. The CDR3, as DNA: TGTGCCAGCAGTCCCGGACTAGCGGGCCCCTACGAGCAGTACTTC.

The gene calls are TRBV20-1 and TRBJ2-5; a weak D match, TRBD1 (6 bases). V dropped 8 bases and J dropped 5 bases, with 9 bases sitting between them. The germline V gene has CDR1 DFQATT and CDR2 SNEGSKA (reference sequence). The CDR3 is 10 amino acids. The CDR3 DNA is TGCAGTCCGAGGGGGGAGACCCAGTACTTC. The encoded protein is CSPRGETQYF.

This chain joins TRBV11-1 and TRBJ2-7, with 9 bases matching TRBD1. Looked up from germline, CDR1 is SGHAT and CDR2 is FQDESV (reference sequence). There are 14 residues in the CDR3. The V segment lost 5 bases and the J segment 6 bases; nucleotides outside the gene matches: 8. The CDR3 is CASSDRDRAVEQYF. The CDR3 DNA reads as TGTGCCAGCAGCGACCGGGACAGGGCGGTCGAGCAGTACTTC.

This clone was observed once. This sequence joins TRBV7-9 and TRBJ2-1, with TRBD1 matching 10 bases. V shed 9 bases and J 8 bases; nucleotides not matched to a gene: 10. This CDR3 comprises 14 residues. Germline CDR1 and CDR2: SEHNR and FQNEAQ (reference sequence). CDR3 amino acids: CASVKGQGSHEQFF. The CDR3 bases are TGTGCCAGTGTGAAGGGACAGGGGAGCCATGAGCAGTTCTTC.